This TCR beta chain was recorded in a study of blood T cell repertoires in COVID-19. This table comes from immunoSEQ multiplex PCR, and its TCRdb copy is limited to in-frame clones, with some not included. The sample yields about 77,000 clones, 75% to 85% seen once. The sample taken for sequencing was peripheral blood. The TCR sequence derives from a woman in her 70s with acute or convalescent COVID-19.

The CDR3 loop reads CASKGQGAMNTEAFF. The CDR3 bases are TGTGCCAGCAAGGGACAGGGGGCTATGAACACTGAAGCTTTCTTT. The V and J genes are TRBV4-2 and TRBJ1-1, with 12 bases that match TRBD1. Trimming took 7 bases from V and 0 from J; bases not matched to a gene: 3. The CDR3 consists of 15 residues. Germline values: CDR1 LGHNA, CDR2 YNFKEQ.